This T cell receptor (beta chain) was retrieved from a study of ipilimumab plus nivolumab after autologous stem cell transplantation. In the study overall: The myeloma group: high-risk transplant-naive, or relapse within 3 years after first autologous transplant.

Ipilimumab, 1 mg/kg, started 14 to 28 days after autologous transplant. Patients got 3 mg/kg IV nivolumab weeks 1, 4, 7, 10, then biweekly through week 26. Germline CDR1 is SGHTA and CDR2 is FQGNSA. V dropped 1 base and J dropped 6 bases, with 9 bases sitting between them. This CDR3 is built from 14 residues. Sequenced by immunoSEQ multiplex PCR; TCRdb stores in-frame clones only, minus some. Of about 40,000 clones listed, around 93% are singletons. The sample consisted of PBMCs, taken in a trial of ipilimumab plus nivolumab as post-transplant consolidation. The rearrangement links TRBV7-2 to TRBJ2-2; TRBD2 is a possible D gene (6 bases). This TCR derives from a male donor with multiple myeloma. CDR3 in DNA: TGTGCCAGCAGCTTAGGACTAGAGCCCGGGGAGCTGTTTTTT. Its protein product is CASSLGLEPGELFF. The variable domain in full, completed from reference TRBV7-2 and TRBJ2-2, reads GAGVSQSPSNKVTEKGKDVELRCDPISGHTALYWYRQSLGQGLEFLIYFQGNSAPDKSGLPSDRFSAERTGGSVSTLTIQRTQQEDSAVYLCASSLGLEPGELFFGEGSRLTVL.